These T cell receptor beta chains were read from a single sample in a study of T-cell memory formation after mild COVID-19. TCRdb fed the 5' RACE reads into MiXCR, producing one record per CDR3 protein. There are some 350,000 distinct CDR3 sequences in the sample; roughly 13% occur only once, and 20% to 25% lies in the top ten. Sequenced input: PBMCs or a T cell subset sorted from them (not recorded which). Receptors originate from a man between 18 and 29 years old who had mild COVID-19 (a few samples of this study predate the infection). Cell type and time point are not known. Both conserved end residues are part of each CDR3. The D gene is left open where the match is weak. A clone size is listed for some rows: how often the clone was seen (once, few, many), or a class if it is expanded.

V,D,size,J,CDR3,DNA
TRBV20-1,TRBD2,.,TRBJ2-3,CSALPPSGVTDTQYF,TGCAGTGCTCTCCCCCCTAGCGGGGTCACAGATACGCAGTATTTT
TRBV5-1,.,few,TRBJ1-2,CASSPPEHSNYGYTF,TGCGCCAGCAGCCCTCCGGAGCACTCTAACTATGGCTACACCTTC
TRBV15,.,few,TRBJ1-1,CATSRDHAGPNTEAFF,TGTGCCACCAGCAGAGATCACGCAGGCCCGAACACTGAAGCTTTCTTT
TRBV6-6,.,.,TRBJ1-1,CASTVNTEAFF,TGTGCCAGCACCGTGAACACTGAAGCTTTCTTT
TRBV7-2,.,.,TRBJ2-3,CASSLESFSDTQYF,TGTGCCAGCAGCTTAGAAAGTTTCTCAGATACGCAGTATTTT
TRBV5-1,.,.,TRBJ2-3,CASSLMPDNYGTDTQYF,TGCGCCAGCAGCTTGATGCCCGACAACTATGGCACAGATACGCAGTATTTT
TRBV5-1,.,.,TRBJ1-2,CASSLDDRNYGYTF,TGCGCCAGCAGCTTGGATGACAGGAACTATGGCTACACCTTC
TRBV5-1,.,few,TRBJ1-1,CASSLEPADTEAFF,TGCGCCAGCAGCTTGGAGCCGGCGGACACTGAAGCTTTCTTT
TRBV6-2/TRBV6-3,.,few,TRBJ2-1,CASSYGRFNEQFF,TGTGCCAGCAGTTATGGCAGGTTTAATGAGCAGTTCTTC
TRBV4-1,.,few,TRBJ2-7,CASSQDSGYEQYF,TGCGCCAGCAGCCAAGACTCGGGTTACGAGCAGTACTTC
TRBV19,.,few,TRBJ2-5,CASSLDSIQETQYF,TGTGCCAGTAGTCTAGACAGCATTCAAGAGACCCAGTACTTC
TRBV27,.,.,TRBJ2-1,CASSLSDGIYNEQFF,TGTGCCAGCAGTTTATCCGACGGAATATACAATGAGCAGTTCTTC
TRBV12-3/TRBV12-4,TRBD1,.,TRBJ2-1,CASSRDSLNEQFF,TGTGCCAGCAGCCGGGACAGTTTGAATGAGCAGTTCTTC
TRBV6-2/TRBV6-3,TRBD2,.,TRBJ2-1,CASSYSGLAGGRGNEQFF,TGTGCCAGCAGTTACTCGGGACTAGCGGGGGGGCGTGGGAATGAGCAGTTCTTC
TRBV10-3,.,few,TRBJ2-3,CAISESRRGTDTQYF,TGTGCCATCAGTGAGTCGAGGCGGGGCACAGATACGCAGTATTTT
TRBV7-9,.,many,TRBJ2-3,CASSFGAGPRRTDTQYF,TGTGCCAGCAGCTTCGGGGCAGGACCACGGAGGACAGATACGCAGTATTTT
TRBV3-1,.,many,TRBJ1-6,CASSPPAGTNSPLHF,TGTGCCAGCAGTCCACCAGCGGGGACGAATTCACCCCTCCACTTT
TRBV7-2,TRBD2,few,TRBJ2-3,CASTLAGLLGDTQYF,TGTGCCAGCACCCTAGCGGGGCTACTCGGTGATACGCAGTATTTT
TRBV5-5,.,.,TRBJ1-1,CASSAGVEAFF,TGTGCCAGCAGCGCGGGGGTGGAAGCTTTCTTT
TRBV7-6,.,many,TRBJ2-6,CASSFGGANVLTF,TGTGCCAGCAGCTTCGGTGGGGCCAACGTCCTGACTTTC
TRBV7-9,TRBD1,.,TRBJ2-1,CASRATGGNEQFF,TGTGCCAGCAGGGCAACAGGGGGCAATGAGCAGTTCTTC
TRBV28,TRBD1,.,TRBJ1-2,CASSQTGGDGYTF,TGTGCCAGCAGCCAGACAGGGGGCGATGGCTACACCTTC
TRBV19,.,few,TRBJ1-1,CASSSDSRFSFGFF,TGTGCCAGTAGTTCCGACAGTAGATTCTCTTTCGGTTTCTTT
TRBV20-1,TRBD1,few,TRBJ2-5,CSASTGGGETQYF,TGCAGTGCTTCTACAGGGGGCGGGGAGACCCAGTACTTC
TRBV6-2/TRBV6-3,TRBD1,many,TRBJ2-3,CASSYRWTGRGITDTQYF,TGTGCCAGCAGTTACCGATGGACAGGTCGGGGAATCACAGATACGCAGTATTTT
TRBV4-2,.,many,TRBJ1-1,CASSQDRSRVKDTEAFF,TGTGCCAGCAGCCAAGATCGCTCACGGGTTAAGGACACTGAAGCTTTCTTT
TRBV15,.,.,TRBJ2-3,CATSRDSAGLSTDTQYF,TGTGCCACCAGCAGAGATTCTGCAGGACTTAGCACAGATACGCAGTATTTT
TRBV4-3,TRBD1,few,TRBJ1-2,CASSHTDRVYVYGYTF,TGCGCCAGCAGCCATACCGACAGGGTTTACGTCTATGGCTACACCTTC
TRBV7-3,.,.,TRBJ2-2,CASSRRGQRNTGELFF,TGTGCCAGCAGCAGAAGAGGCCAGAGGAACACCGGGGAGCTGTTTTTT
TRBV12-3/TRBV12-4,.,.,TRBJ1-5,CASSPSDLPQPQHF,TGTGCCAGCAGTCCCTCAGACCTTCCCCAGCCCCAGCATTTT
TRBV20-1,.,few,TRBJ1-1,CSAPGEMNTEAFF,TGCAGTGCTCCTGGAGAGATGAACACTGAAGCTTTCTTT
TRBV7-2,.,few,TRBJ1-6,CASSLSGQFYNSPLHF,TGTGCCAGCAGCTTATCAGGACAGTTTTATAATTCACCCCTCCACTTT
TRBV11-2,TRBD1,.,TRBJ1-4,CASSTGQGWISNEKLFF,TGTGCCAGCAGCACCGGACAGGGTTGGATTTCTAATGAAAAACTGTTTTTT
TRBV5-1,.,many,TRBJ1-1,CASSFGPTTEAFF,TGCGCCAGCAGCTTCGGCCCAACCACTGAAGCTTTCTTT
TRBV12-3/TRBV12-4,TRBD1,few,TRBJ2-1,CASSLGQGEQFF,TGTGCCAGCAGTCTAGGACAGGGTGAGCAGTTCTTC
TRBV5-1,.,few,TRBJ2-1,CASTLTGVSYNEQFF,TGCGCCAGCACCCTGACCGGCGTCTCCTACAATGAGCAGTTCTTC
TRBV15,.,many,TRBJ2-1,CATSRDLRGEDNEQFF,TGTGCCACCAGCAGAGACCTGAGGGGCGAGGACAATGAGCAGTTCTTC
TRBV4-1,.,few,TRBJ1-5,CASSQTPWQPQHF,TGCGCCAGCAGCCAAACCCCGTGGCAGCCCCAGCATTTT
TRBV18,.,.,TRBJ1-5,CASSHTAGTEGEPQHF,TGTGCCAGCTCACATACGGCAGGGACTGAGGGGGAGCCCCAGCATTTT
TRBV3-1,.,.,TRBJ2-3,CASSQYGGLADTQYF,TGTGCCAGCAGCCAGTACGGGGGCCTGGCAGATACGCAGTATTTT
TRBV7-6,TRBD2,many,TRBJ2-5,CASSLAGLAWETQYF,TGTGCCAGCAGCTTAGCGGGACTAGCCTGGGAGACCCAGTACTTC
TRBV7-9,TRBD2,.,TRBJ2-1,CASTWGTSGSNEQFF,TGTGCCAGCACCTGGGGGACTAGCGGGAGTAATGAGCAGTTCTTC
TRBV5-1,TRBD1,few,TRBJ2-2,CASSWGGQGVGELFF,TGCGCCAGCAGCTGGGGAGGACAGGGTGTCGGGGAGCTGTTTTTT
TRBV12-3/TRBV12-4,.,.,TRBJ1-5,CASSLRRREPQHF,TGTGCCAGCAGCCTCCGTCGGAGGGAGCCCCAGCATTTT
TRBV6-5,.,.,TRBJ2-7,CASSAGPYEQYF,TGTGCCAGCAGTGCCGGGCCCTACGAGCAGTACTTC
TRBV7-9,.,.,TRBJ2-1,CASSFGLGLEQFF,TGTGCCAGCAGCTTTGGACTGGGGCTTGAGCAGTTCTTC
TRBV5-5,TRBD1,.,TRBJ2-3,CATHDRVGADTQYF,TGTGCCACCCATGACAGGGTTGGGGCAGATACGCAGTATTTT
TRBV6-1,.,.,TRBJ2-3,CASGRWRVTSTDTQYF,TGTGCCAGCGGCAGGTGGAGAGTAACTAGCACAGATACGCAGTATTTT
TRBV3-1,.,.,TRBJ1-5,CASSQTGGGAYQPQHF,TGTGCCAGCAGCCAGACGGGCGGGGGGGCTTATCAGCCCCAGCATTTT
TRBV9,.,.,TRBJ1-1,CASSGGLPAGPNTEAFF,TGTGCCAGCAGCGGGGGACTGCCCGCCGGTCCGAACACTGAAGCTTTCTTT
TRBV5-1,TRBD2,.,TRBJ2-5,CASSLLAGEGTQYF,TGCGCCAGCAGCCTGCTAGCGGGGGAGGGGACCCAGTACTTC
TRBV9,.,.,TRBJ1-2,CASRKNDGYGYTF,TGTGCCAGCAGGAAGAACGACGGGTATGGCTACACCTTC
TRBV29-1,TRBD1,.,TRBJ2-5,CSALTGAETQYF,TGCAGCGCTCTGACAGGGGCGGAGACCCAGTACTTC
TRBV7-2,TRBD2,few,TRBJ2-1,CASSPSRGLAGYNEQFF,TGTGCCAGCAGCCCGAGCCGAGGGCTAGCGGGCTACAATGAGCAGTTCTTC
TRBV4-3,.,few,TRBJ2-1,CASSQDRSTDNEQFF,TGCGCCAGCAGCCAAGATAGGAGTACTGACAATGAGCAGTTCTTC
TRBV7-9,.,.,TRBJ1-5,CASSLDPYQPQHF,TGTGCCAGCAGCTTAGACCCATATCAGCCCCAGCATTTT
TRBV4-2,.,few,TRBJ1-3,CASSQEGPGNTIYF,TGTGCCAGCAGCCAGGAGGGCCCTGGAAACACCATATATTTT